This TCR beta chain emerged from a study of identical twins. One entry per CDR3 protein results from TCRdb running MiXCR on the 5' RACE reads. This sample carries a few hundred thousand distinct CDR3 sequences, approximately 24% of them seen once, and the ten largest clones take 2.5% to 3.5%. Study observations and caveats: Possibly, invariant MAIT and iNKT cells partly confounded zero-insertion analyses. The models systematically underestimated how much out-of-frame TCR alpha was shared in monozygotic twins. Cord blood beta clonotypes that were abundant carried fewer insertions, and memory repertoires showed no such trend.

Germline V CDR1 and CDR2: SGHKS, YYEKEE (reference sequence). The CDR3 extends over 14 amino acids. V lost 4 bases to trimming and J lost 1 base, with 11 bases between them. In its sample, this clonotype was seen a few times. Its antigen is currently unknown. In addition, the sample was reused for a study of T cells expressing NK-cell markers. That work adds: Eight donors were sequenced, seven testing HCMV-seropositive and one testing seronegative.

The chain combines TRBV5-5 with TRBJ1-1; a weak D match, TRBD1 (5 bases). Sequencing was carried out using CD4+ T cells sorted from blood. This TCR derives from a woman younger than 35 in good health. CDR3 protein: CASSAGYQNTEAFF. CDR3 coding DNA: TGTGCCAGCAGCGCAGGGTATCAGAACACTGAAGCTTTCTTT.